Below, 5 T cell receptor beta chains from the same sample are listed, as sequenced in a study of shared clonotypes between healthy human individuals. TCRdb's copy holds only in-frame clones and misses some; the assay was immunoSEQ multiplex PCR. The sample consists of roughly 660,000 clones, less than 95% of them appearing once. Sequenced material: memory CD8+ T cells from PBMCs. Subset indicated: CD45RO+ cells pooled with CCR7-negative TemRA cells. All receptors come from a man aged 18-30 years in good health. Some clones in this sample may be carry-over from other donors' samples.

The chain is built from TRBV30 and TRBJ1-1; D uncertain. The CDR3 has 15 amino acids. V gave up 4 bases and J gave up 5 bases, with 20 bases separating them. Germline V gives CDR1 GTSNPN, CDR2 SVGIG (reference sequence). The CDR3 nucleotides are TGTGCCTGGACCCCCGAGGACTTTTGGGAGACTGAAGCTTTCTTT. It codes for CAWTPEDFWETEAFF.

V is TRBV28 and J is TRBJ2-3; 10 bases agree with TRBD1. V gave up 5 bases and J gave up 5 bases; unmatched junction bases: 7. This CDR3 comprises 15 residues. Germline values: CDR1 MDHEN, CDR2 SYDVKM. CDR3 protein: CASSPRDRGEDTQYF. DNA of the CDR3: TGTGCCAGCAGTCCCCGGGACAGGGGCGAAGATACGCAGTATTTT.

This chain connects TRBV30 to TRBJ1-2; tentative D call: TRBD1 (6 bases). The CDR3 contains 14 residues. Germline loops: CDR1 GTSNPN, CDR2 SVGIG (reference sequence). Trimming stripped 1 base from V and 7 bases from J, with 16 bases between. The CDR3 DNA reads TGTGCCTGGAGTGAAGGTTGGGGGCTAGGTGGCTACACCTTC. This sequence encodes CAWSEGWGLGGYTF.

This sequence joins TRBV28 and TRBJ2-1; D is unresolved. The V end lost 6 bases, the J end lost 8 bases, and 14 bases lay between the germline ends. Germline-derived CDR1 and CDR2 are MDHEN and SYDVKM. The CDR3 runs to 13 residues. CDR3 sequence: CASSLVEVHEQFF. The CDR3 DNA sequence: TGTGCCAGCAGCTTGGTCGAGGTCCATGAGCAGTTCTTC.

This clone turned up a few times. This CDR3 reads CATSRHREGRSTEAFF. The CDR3 nucleotides are TGTGCCACCAGCAGACACAGGGAAGGGCGATCCACTGAAGCTTTCTTT. The J gene is TRBJ1-1, the V gene TRBV15; TRBD1 is a possible D gene (6 bases). Trimming shortened V by 2 bases and J by 4 bases, and 17 bases separated the two germline ends. This CDR3 is built from 16 residues. Germline loops: CDR1 LNHNV, CDR2 YYDKDF (reference sequence).